This entry features one TCR beta chain sequence. This sample is drawn from a study of shared clonotypes between healthy human individuals. Germline assignment: CDR1 MDHEN and CDR2 SYDVKM. With V trimmed by 6 bases and J by 2 bases, 14 bases remained unmatched. This CDR3 spans 17 amino acids. Profiling relied on immunoSEQ multiplex PCR, and the TCRdb table lists in-frame clones only, not all of them. Among 1.6 million or so clones listed, less than 99% were seen once. From CD4+ cells came CD45RA+ naive and CD45RA-negative memory subsets. Sequencing was done on a sample of naive CD4+ T cells sorted from blood. As for subset: CD45RA+ positively selected. The sequence came from a man aged 30 to 45 in good health. V gene TRBV28 combines with J gene TRBJ1-2, with TRBD1 matching 8 bases. In DNA form, the CDR3 reads TGTGCCAGCAGCAAACCTCAGGGACAGGATGGGAACTATGGCTACACCTTC. This translates into CASSKPQGQDGNYGYTF.